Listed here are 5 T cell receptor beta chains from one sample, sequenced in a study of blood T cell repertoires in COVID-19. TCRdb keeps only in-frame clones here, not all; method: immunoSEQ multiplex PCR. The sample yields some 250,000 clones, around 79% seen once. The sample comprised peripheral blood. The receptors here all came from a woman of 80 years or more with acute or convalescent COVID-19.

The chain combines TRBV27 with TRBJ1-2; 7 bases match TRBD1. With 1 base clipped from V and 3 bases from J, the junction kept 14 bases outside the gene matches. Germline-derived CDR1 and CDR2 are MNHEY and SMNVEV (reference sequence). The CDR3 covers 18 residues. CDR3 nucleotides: TGTGCCAGCAGTTTATGGGCCCTTTCGACAGGGACCTACTATGGCTACACCTTC. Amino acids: CASSLWALSTGTYYGYTF.

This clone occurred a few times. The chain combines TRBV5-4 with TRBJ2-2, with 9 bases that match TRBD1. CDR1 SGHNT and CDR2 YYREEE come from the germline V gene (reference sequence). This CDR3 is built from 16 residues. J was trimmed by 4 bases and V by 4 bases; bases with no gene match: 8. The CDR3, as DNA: TGTGCCAGCAGCCTACCGGGACAGGGTAGCACCGGGGAGCTGTTTTTT. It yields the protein CASSLPGQGSTGELFF.

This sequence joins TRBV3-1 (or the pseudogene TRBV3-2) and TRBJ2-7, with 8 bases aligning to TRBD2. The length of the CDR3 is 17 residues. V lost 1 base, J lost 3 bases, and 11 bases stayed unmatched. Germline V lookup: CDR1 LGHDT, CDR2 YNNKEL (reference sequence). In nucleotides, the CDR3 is TGTGCCAGCAGCCAAGGGCTTGGAAGCGGGGGACTCTACGAGCAGTACTTC. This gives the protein CASSQGLGSGGLYEQYF.

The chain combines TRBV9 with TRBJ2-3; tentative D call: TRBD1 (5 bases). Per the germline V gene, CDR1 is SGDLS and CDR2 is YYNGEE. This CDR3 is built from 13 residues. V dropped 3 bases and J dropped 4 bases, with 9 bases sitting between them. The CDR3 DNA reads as TGTGCCAGCAGCGGCCACAGGCCAGATACGCAGTATTTT. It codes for CASSGHRPDTQYF. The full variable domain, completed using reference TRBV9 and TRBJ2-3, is DSGVTQTPKHLITATGQRVTLRCSPRSGDLSVYWYQQSLDQGLQFLIQYYNGEERAKGNILERFSAQQFPDLHSELNLSSLELGDSALYFCASSGHRPDTQYFGPGTRLTVL.

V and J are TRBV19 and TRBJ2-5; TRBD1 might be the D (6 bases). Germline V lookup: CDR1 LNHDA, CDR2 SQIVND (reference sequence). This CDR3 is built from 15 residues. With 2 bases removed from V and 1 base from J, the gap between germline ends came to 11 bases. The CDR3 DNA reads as TGTGCCAGTAGTATAATTCAGGGGCCCCAAGAGACCCAGTACTTC. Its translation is CASSIIQGPQETQYF.